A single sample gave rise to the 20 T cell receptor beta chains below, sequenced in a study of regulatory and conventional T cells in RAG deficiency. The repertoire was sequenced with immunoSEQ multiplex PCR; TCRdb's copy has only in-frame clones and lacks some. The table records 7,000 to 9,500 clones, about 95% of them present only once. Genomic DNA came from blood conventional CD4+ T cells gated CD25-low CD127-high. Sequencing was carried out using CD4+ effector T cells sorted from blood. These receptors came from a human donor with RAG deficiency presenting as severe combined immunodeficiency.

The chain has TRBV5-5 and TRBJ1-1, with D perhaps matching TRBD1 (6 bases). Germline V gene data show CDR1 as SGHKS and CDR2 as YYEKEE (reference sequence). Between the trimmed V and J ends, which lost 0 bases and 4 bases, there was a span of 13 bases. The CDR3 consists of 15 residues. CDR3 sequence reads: CASSLVGQRGTEAFF. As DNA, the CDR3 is TGTGCCAGCAGCTTGGTAGGACAGAGGGGCACTGAAGCTTTCTTT.

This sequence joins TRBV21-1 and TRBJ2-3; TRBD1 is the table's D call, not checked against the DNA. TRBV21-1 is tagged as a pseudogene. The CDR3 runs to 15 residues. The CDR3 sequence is CASSKGRGLPDTQYF. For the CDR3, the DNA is TGTGCCAGCAGCAAGGGCAGGGGGCTCCCAGATACGCAGTATTTT.

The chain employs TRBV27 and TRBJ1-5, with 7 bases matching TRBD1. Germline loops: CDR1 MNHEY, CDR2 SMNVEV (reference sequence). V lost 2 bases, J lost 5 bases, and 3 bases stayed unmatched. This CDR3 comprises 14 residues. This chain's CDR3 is CASSLVTGYQPQHF. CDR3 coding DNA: TGTGCCAGCAGTTTAGTGACAGGGTATCAGCCCCAGCATTTT.

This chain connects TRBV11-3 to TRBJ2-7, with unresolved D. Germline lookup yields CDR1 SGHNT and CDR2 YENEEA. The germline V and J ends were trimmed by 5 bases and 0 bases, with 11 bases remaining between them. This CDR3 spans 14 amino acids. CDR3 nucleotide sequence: TGTGCCAGCAGCCGAGGTGGCAGCTCCTACGAGCAGTACTTC. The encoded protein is CASSRGGSSYEQYF.

CDR3: CASSLGREETQYF. CDR3 in DNA: TGCGCCAGCAGCTTGGGCAGGGAAGAGACCCAGTACTTC. V is TRBV5-1 and J is TRBJ2-5; D might be TRBD1 (5 bases). The V gene's germline CDR1 is SGHRS and CDR2 YFSETQ. CDR3 length: 13 amino acids. V shed 0 bases and J shed 3 bases, with 6 bases lying between them. The full variable domain, its missing parts supplied by reference TRBV5-1 and TRBJ2-5, is KAGVTQTPRYLIKTRGQQVTLSCSPISGHRSVSWYQQTPGQGLQFLFEYFSETQRNKGNFPGRFSGRQFSNSRSEMNVSTLELGDSALYLCASSLGREETQYFGPGTRLLVL.

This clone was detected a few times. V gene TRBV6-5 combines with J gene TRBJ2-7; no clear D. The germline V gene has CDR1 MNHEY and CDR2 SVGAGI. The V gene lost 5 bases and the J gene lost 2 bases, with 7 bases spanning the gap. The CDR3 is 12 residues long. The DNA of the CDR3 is TGTGCCAGCAGTAGGGATCCCTACGAGCAGTACTTC. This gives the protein CASSRDPYEQYF.

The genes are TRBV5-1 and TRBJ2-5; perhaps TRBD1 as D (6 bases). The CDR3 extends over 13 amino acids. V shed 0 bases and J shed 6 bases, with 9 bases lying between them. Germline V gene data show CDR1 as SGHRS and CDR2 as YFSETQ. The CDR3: CASSLEDRQTQYF. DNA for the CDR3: TGCGCCAGCAGCTTGGAGGACAGACAGACCCAGTACTTC.

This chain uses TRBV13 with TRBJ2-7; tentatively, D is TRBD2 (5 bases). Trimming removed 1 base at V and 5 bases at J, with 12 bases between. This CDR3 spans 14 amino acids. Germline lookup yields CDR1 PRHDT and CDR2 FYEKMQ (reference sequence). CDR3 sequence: CASSLEGSLDEQYF. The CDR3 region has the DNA TGTGCCAGCAGCTTAGAAGGGAGTTTGGACGAGCAGTACTTC.

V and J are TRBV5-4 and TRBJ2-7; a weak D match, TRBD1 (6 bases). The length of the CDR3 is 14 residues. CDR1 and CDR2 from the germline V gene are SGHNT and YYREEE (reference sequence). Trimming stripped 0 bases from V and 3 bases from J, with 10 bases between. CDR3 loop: CASSLGQELYEQYF. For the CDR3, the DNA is TGTGCCAGCAGCTTGGGACAGGAACTCTACGAGCAGTACTTC.

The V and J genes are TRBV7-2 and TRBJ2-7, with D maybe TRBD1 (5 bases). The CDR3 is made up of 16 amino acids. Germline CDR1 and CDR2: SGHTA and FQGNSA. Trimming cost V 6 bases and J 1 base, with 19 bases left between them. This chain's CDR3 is CASSRTSGRQSYEQYF. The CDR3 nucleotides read TGTGCCAGCAGTCGAACCTCTGGTAGACAGTCCTACGAGCAGTACTTC.

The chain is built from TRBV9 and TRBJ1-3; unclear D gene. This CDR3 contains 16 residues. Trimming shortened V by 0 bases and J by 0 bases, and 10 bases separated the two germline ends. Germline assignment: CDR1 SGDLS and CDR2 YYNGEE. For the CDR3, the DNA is TGTGCCAGCAGCGTAGGTGGGGTGCTCTCTGGAAACACCATATATTTT. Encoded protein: CASSVGGVLSGNTIYF.

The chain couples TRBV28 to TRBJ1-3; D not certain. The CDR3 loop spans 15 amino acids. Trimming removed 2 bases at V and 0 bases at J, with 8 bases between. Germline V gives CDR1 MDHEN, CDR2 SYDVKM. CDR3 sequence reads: CASSLPQYSGNTIYF. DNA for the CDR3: TGTGCCAGCAGTTTACCCCAGTACTCTGGAAACACCATATATTTT.

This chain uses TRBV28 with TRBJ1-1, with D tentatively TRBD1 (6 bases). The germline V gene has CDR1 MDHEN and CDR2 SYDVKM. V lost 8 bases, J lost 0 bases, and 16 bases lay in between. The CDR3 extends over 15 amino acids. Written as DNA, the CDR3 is TGTGCCAGCGGTGACAGGCCCCCGATGAACACTGAAGCTTTCTTT. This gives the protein CASGDRPPMNTEAFF.

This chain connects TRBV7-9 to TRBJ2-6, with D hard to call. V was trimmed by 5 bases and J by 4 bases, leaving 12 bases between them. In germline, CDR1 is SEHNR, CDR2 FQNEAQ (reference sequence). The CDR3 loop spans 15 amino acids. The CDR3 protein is CASSPTIGGANVLTF. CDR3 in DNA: TGTGCCAGCAGCCCGACGATAGGGGGGGCCAACGTCCTGACTTTC.

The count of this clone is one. The CDR3 here is CASSQLSVRDRPYNEQFF. The CDR3 region has the DNA TGCGCCAGCAGCCAACTTAGCGTCCGGGACAGACCTTACAATGAGCAGTTCTTC. The chain carries TRBV4-3 and TRBJ2-1, with 7 bases identical to TRBD1. The CDR3 is 18 amino acids. The V segment lost 2 bases and the J segment 4 bases; nucleotides outside the gene matches: 14. Germline V gene data show CDR1 as LGHNA and CDR2 as YSLEER.

The DNA for the CDR3 is TGCGCCAGCAGCCAGCTAGGACAGGGACTCAATGAGCAGTTCTTC. This translates into CASSQLGQGLNEQFF. This chain joins TRBV4-3 and TRBJ2-1; 8 bases fit TRBD1. This CDR3 spans 15 amino acids. CDR1 and CDR2 (germline): LGHNA, YSLEER. The V and J ends lost 3 bases and 6 bases, in that order; junction bases with no gene match: 7.

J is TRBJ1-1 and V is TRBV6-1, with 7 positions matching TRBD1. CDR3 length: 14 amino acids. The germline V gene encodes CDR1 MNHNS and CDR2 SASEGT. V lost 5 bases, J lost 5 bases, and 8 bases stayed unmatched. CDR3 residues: CASSPTGVRTEAFF. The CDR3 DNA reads TGTGCCAGCAGTCCCACAGGGGTGAGGACTGAAGCTTTCTTT.

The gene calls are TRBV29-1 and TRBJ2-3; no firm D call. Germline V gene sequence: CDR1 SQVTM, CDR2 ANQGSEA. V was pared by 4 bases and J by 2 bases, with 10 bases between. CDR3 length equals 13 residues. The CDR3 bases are TGCAGCGTTGCCCTAACTACCACAGATACGCAGTATTTT. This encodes CSVALTTTDTQYF.

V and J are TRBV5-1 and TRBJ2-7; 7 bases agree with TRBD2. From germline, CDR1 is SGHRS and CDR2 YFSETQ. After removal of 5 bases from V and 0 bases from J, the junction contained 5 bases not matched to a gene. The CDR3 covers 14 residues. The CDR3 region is CASRISGGSYEQYF. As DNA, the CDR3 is TGCGCCAGCAGGATATCGGGGGGCTCCTACGAGCAGTACTTC.

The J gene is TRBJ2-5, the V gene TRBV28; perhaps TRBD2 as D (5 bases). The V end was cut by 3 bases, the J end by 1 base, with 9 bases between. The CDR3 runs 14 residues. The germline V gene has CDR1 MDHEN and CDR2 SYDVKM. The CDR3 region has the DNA TGTGCCAGCAGTTTGGCGGGCTCCCAAGAGACCCAGTACTTC. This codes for CASSLAGSQETQYF.